Reported below is one T cell receptor (beta chain). The antigen this receptor binds is unknown. Base qualities are not at hand, and no much larger clone is one base apart. This record belongs to a study of control samples from healthy donors and cancer patients (dated by TCRdb to about 2020). Trimmed from V: 3 bases; trimmed from J: 0 bases; junction bases lacking a gene match: 7. The germline V gene (reference sequence) sets CDR1 to SEHNR and CDR2 to FQNEAQ. Inclusive of the bounding cysteine and phenylalanine, the CDR3 is 17 residues long. The retained sequence is limited to the CDR3, 51 bases, with the frame set at the first base. Preparation of the library involved the immunoSEQ multiplex PCR assay. TCRdb mirrors the immuneACCESS table, restricted to in-frame sequences. Some clones are absent from its copies; in checked studies, under half trace to an unresolved V gene, and the reason for the others is unknown. The sample has roughly 88,000 clones on record, 90% to 95% of them singletons. The top ten clonotypes cover roughly 15% of the sample.

The sequencing input was blood. The rearranged segments are TRBV7-9 and TRBJ1-3; 8 bases in between match TRBD1. The TCR comes from a man aged 50-60 years in good health. The nucleotide sequence is TGTGCCAGCAGCTTCGGCCCAACAGGGGGCTCTGGAAACACCATATATTTT. It translates to CASSFGPTGGSGNTIYF.